A single sample gave rise to the 25 T cell receptor beta chains below, sequenced in a study of blood T cell repertoires in COVID-19 (dated by TCRdb to 2018 to 2020). To prepare the library, the immunoSEQ multiplex PCR assay was applied. Here the immuneACCESS table is served through TCRdb, limited to in-frame sequences with V and J called. Missing clones are a known gap in these copies; in checked studies unresolved V genes cover under half, and the rest lacks a known reason. Present in this sample are 350,000 to 400,000 clones, about 89% of which were seen just once. The top ten constitute around 0.86% of the sample. The sequenced material came from PBMCs or T cells enriched from blood (not recorded which). Receptors originate from a woman in her forties who had been exposed to COVID-19.

V usage is TRBV5-8 and J usage is TRBJ1-1; 7 nucleotides match TRBD1. The CDR3 loop spans 14 amino acids. The V and J ends lost 5 bases and 5 bases, in that order; junction bases with no gene match: 9. Germline V CDR1 and CDR2: SGHTS, YDEGEE. CDR3 amino acids: CASRRGQVGTEAFF. CDR3 bases: TGTGCCAGCAGAAGGGGGCAAGTCGGGACTGAAGCTTTCTTT. Variable domain in full (rest from reference TRBV5-8 and TRBJ1-1): EAGVTQSPTHLIKTRGQQATLRCSPISGHTSVYWYQQALGLGLQFLLWYDEGEERNRGNFPPRFSGRQFPNYSSELNVNALELEDSALYLCASRRGQVGTEAFFGQGTRLTVV.

The genes are TRBV5-4 and TRBJ2-1; tentative D call: TRBD2 (6 bases). The CDR3 has 15 amino acids. Germline CDR1 and CDR2: SGHNT and YYREEE (reference sequence). Trimming removed 2 bases from V and 9 bases from J, with 18 bases in between. This chain's CDR3 is CASSFETSGVGEQFF. In DNA, the CDR3 is TGTGCCAGCAGCTTTGAGACTAGTGGAGTAGGTGAGCAGTTCTTC.

This rearrangement joins TRBV28 to TRBJ1-1; no reliable D call. In germline, CDR1 is MDHEN, CDR2 SYDVKM. Between the trimmed V and J ends, which lost 7 bases and 2 bases, there was a span of 11 bases. The CDR3 totals 13 residues. The CDR3 region has the DNA TGTGCCAGCAATAAACAGAGAAACACTGAAGCTTTCTTT. It codes for CASNKQRNTEAFF.

The chain uses TRBV7-6 and TRBJ1-2, with 7 bases aligning to TRBD1. This CDR3 is built from 19 residues. V shed 0 bases, J shed 2 bases, and the junction held 15 bases outside the gene matches. CDR1 is SGHVS, CDR2 FNYEAQ, per germline. The CDR3 DNA reads as TGTGCCAGCAGCTTAGCTCCCGTTAAGACAGGGAAGATGAACTATGGCTACACCTTC. Its protein is CASSLAPVKTGKMNYGYTF.

The chain uses TRBV11-2 and TRBJ1-1; maybe TRBD1 (6 bases). Germline CDR1 is SGHAT and CDR2 is FQNNGV. The CDR3 is 13 residues long. The V end was cut by 6 bases, the J end by 5 bases, with 13 bases between. The CDR3 nucleotides read TGTGCCAGCAGTTTCCGTCAGGGGACTGAAGCTTTCTTT. Its protein is CASSFRQGTEAFF.

The CDR3 sequence: CASTGQGRYPEKLFF. The CDR3 nucleotides read TGTGCCAGCACCGGACAGGGGAGGTATCCGGAAAAACTGTTTTTT. This chain joins TRBV2 and TRBJ1-4; 9 bases map to TRBD1. The CDR3 contains 15 residues. From germline, CDR1 is SNHLY and CDR2 FYNNEI. Trimming took 7 bases from V and 8 from J; bases not matched to a gene: 11.

J is TRBJ1-6 and V is TRBV6-4; tentatively, D is TRBD1 (5 bases). Germline V CDR1 and CDR2: MRHNA, SNTAGT. V was shortened by 6 bases and J by 5 bases, with 14 bases between the two germline ends. CDR3 length equals 15 residues. The CDR3 loop reads CASRPDSTNNSPLHF. The DNA for the CDR3 is TGTGCCAGCAGGCCTGACAGTACCAATAATTCACCCCTCCACTTT.

V and J are TRBV10-1 and TRBJ2-3; 8 positions match TRBD2. Germline trimming cut 0 bases from V and 5 bases from J; bases unmatched to any gene: 7. Germline assignment: CDR1 WNHNN and CDR2 SYGVQD (reference sequence). The CDR3 totals 16 residues. CDR3 bases: TGCGCCAGCAGTGAGTCGTCGCGGGAGGTGGGAGATACGCAGTATTTT. Amino acids: CASSESSREVGDTQYF.

This clone was recorded only once. The chain links TRBV7-3 to TRBJ2-1; 12 nucleotides align to TRBD2. Looked up from germline, CDR1 is SGHTA and CDR2 is FQGTGA. The CDR3 is made up of 17 amino acids. V gave up 0 bases and J gave up 4 bases; unmatched junction bases: 4. This CDR3 is CASSLTVLAGGYNEQFF. In nucleotides, the CDR3 is TGTGCCAGCAGCTTAACGGTCCTAGCGGGAGGGTACAATGAGCAGTTCTTC. Variable domain in full (rest from reference TRBV7-3 and TRBJ2-1): GAGVSQTPSNKVTEKGKYVELRCDPISGHTALYWYRQSLGQGPEFLIYFQGTGAADDSGLPNDRFFAVRPEGSVSTLKIQRTERGDSAVYLCASSLTVLAGGYNEQFFGPGTRLTVL.

The rearrangement links TRBV5-5 to TRBJ2-7, with TRBD2 identical over 9 bases. The CDR3 totals 16 residues. Germline trimming cut 0 bases from V and 3 bases from J; bases unmatched to any gene: 7. Germline CDR1 SGHKS, CDR2 YYEKEE (reference sequence). The CDR3 DNA sequence: TGTGCCAGCAGCTTGGGGTTAGCGGGGGACCTCTACGAGCAGTACTTC. Protein product: CASSLGLAGDLYEQYF.

The chain is built from TRBV7-2 and TRBJ1-1; D gene unclear. V lost 2 bases and J 5 bases, leaving 9 bases between the germline ends. Germline-derived CDR1 and CDR2 are SGHTA and FQGNSA. There are 13 residues in the CDR3. CDR3 region: CASSLRPGTEAFF. The DNA of the CDR3 is TGTGCCAGCAGCTTACGGCCGGGGACTGAAGCTTTCTTT.

This clone occurred once. The chain links TRBV12-3 or TRBV12-4 to TRBJ2-7, with 7 bases fitting TRBD2. The CDR3 has 13 amino acids. V lost 6 bases to trimming and J lost 5 bases; unmatched junction nucleotides: 7. The chain's CDR3 is CASRAGRFHEQYF. The CDR3 DNA is TGTGCCAGCAGAGCCGGGAGGTTCCACGAGCAGTACTTC.

This clone was recorded once. The chain links TRBV10-3 to TRBJ2-1, with 11 positions matching TRBD2. CDR1 is ENHRY, CDR2 SYGVKD, per germline. The V and J ends lost 8 bases and 6 bases, in that order; junction bases with no gene match: 12. The CDR3 is 16 amino acids. The CDR3 nucleotides read TGTGCCATCGGCTCTTTAGCGGGAGGGAGAATCAATGAGCAGTTCTTC. The encoded protein is CAIGSLAGGRINEQFF.

The CDR3 DNA reads as TGTGCCAGCAGGTCAGGGGGCTATGGCTACACCTTC. Translating it yields CASRSGGYGYTF. This chain uses TRBV6-5 with TRBJ1-2; 7 bases are shared with TRBD1. The V and J ends lost 6 bases and 4 bases, in that order; junction bases with no gene match: 2. The CDR3 is 12 amino acids. Germline V gene lookup returns CDR1 MNHEY and CDR2 SVGAGI.

This chain uses TRBV7-3 with TRBJ2-1; 10 bases align to TRBD2. There are 15 residues in the CDR3. The junction had 3 bases not matched to a gene; V was cut back by 5 bases and J by 2 bases. Germline V gene data show CDR1 as SGHTA and CDR2 as FQGTGA. For the CDR3, the DNA is TGTGCCAGCAGCGCCAGCGGGGGGGCCTACAATGAGCAGTTCTTC. The encoded protein is CASSASGGAYNEQFF.

V usage is TRBV5-1 and J usage is TRBJ2-3; 9 bases line up with TRBD1. The CDR3 runs to 15 residues. The V gene's germline CDR1 is SGHRS and CDR2 YFSETQ. V lost 1 base to trimming and J lost 5 bases; unmatched junction nucleotides: 5. CDR3 in amino acids: CASSLTGGAEDTQYF. The DNA of the CDR3 is TGCGCCAGCAGCTTGACAGGGGGCGCGGAAGATACGCAGTATTTT.

This clone was detected only once. The chain recombines TRBV19 with TRBJ1-5, with unresolved D. Per the germline V gene, CDR1 is LNHDA and CDR2 is SQIVND (reference sequence). Deletions cut 4 bases from V and 6 bases from J, with 7 bases between. The CDR3 runs to 12 residues. CDR3 nucleotide sequence: TGTGCCAGTAGTACGCGGTCTCAGCCCCAGCATTTT. It is translated as CASSTRSQPQHF.

This chain uses TRBV10-3 with TRBJ2-3, with 11 bases fitting TRBD2. CDR1 is ENHRY, CDR2 SYGVKD, per germline. CDR3 length: 14 residues. The junction had 4 bases not matched to a gene; V was cut back by 5 bases and J by 6 bases. For the CDR3, the DNA is TGTGCCATCAGTCCTAGCGGGAGGAGGGATACGCAGTATTTT. Translated: CAISPSGRRDTQYF.

This chain uses TRBV10-1 with TRBJ2-3; the match to TRBD2 covers 9 bases. The V segment lost 4 bases and the J segment 4 bases; nucleotides outside the gene matches: 6. This CDR3 is built from 15 residues. CDR1 and CDR2 from the germline V gene are WNHNN and SYGVQD (reference sequence). This CDR3 reads CASSVAGGEADTQYF. In DNA form, the CDR3 reads TGCGCCAGCAGTGTGGCGGGGGGGGAGGCAGATACGCAGTATTTT.

The chain combines TRBV20-1 with TRBJ1-1; 8 bases agree with TRBD1. Looked up from germline, CDR1 is DFQATT and CDR2 is SNEGSKA (reference sequence). The length of the CDR3 is 11 residues. Germline trimming cut 5 bases from V and 9 bases from J; bases unmatched to any gene: 5. CDR3 region: CSARQGMKAFF. In nucleotides, the CDR3 is TGCAGTGCTCGACAGGGGATGAAAGCTTTCTTT.

The gene calls are TRBV11-3 and TRBJ2-1, with D maybe TRBD1 (6 bases). In germline, CDR1 is SGHNT, CDR2 YENEEA. With 3 bases removed from V and 1 base from J, the gap between germline ends came to 19 bases. The CDR3 consists of 18 residues. CDR3 protein: CASSLELGARGSYNEQFF. The CDR3 bases are TGTGCCAGCAGCTTGGAGCTGGGGGCTAGAGGGTCCTACAATGAGCAGTTCTTC.

The chain links TRBV13 to TRBJ1-2; TRBD1 matches 7 bases. The J segment lost 6 bases and the V segment lost 5 bases, leaving 12 bases of the junction unmatched. The CDR3 runs to 15 residues. In germline, CDR1 is PRHDT, CDR2 FYEKMQ (reference sequence). The CDR3 region is CASSPIKDRVDGYTF. The CDR3 DNA follows: TGTGCCAGCAGCCCCATAAAAGACAGGGTGGATGGCTACACCTTC. The whole variable domain, filled in from reference TRBV13 and TRBJ1-2, reads AAGVIQSPRHLIKEKRETATLKCYPIPRHDTVYWYQQGPGQDPQFLISFYEKMQSDKGSIPDRFSAQQFSDYHSELNMSSLELGDSALYFCASSPIKDRVDGYTFGSGTRLTVV.

This clone was observed a few times. V and J are TRBV7-3 and TRBJ1-2, with TRBD1 as a possible D gene (5 bases). The germline V gene has CDR1 SGHTA and CDR2 FQGTGA. The CDR3 has 14 residues. Trimming stripped 5 bases from V and 4 bases from J, with 14 bases between. For the CDR3, the DNA is TGTGCCAGCAGCCCTCTCGGAGGGGCCTATGGCTACACCTTC. Translation gives CASSPLGGAYGYTF.

The V gene is TRBV6-1, the J gene TRBJ2-7; D is unresolved. There are 14 residues in the CDR3. CDR1 and CDR2 (germline): MNHNS, SASEGT. V was cut by 0 bases and J by 0 bases, with 6 bases left in between. CDR3: CASSEARISYEQYF. The CDR3 DNA follows: TGTGCCAGCAGTGAAGCGCGGATCTCCTACGAGCAGTACTTC.

This clone was detected only once. The chain employs TRBV5-1 and TRBJ1-1, with 8 bases that match TRBD1. Germline CDR1 is SGHRS and CDR2 is YFSETQ. This CDR3 comprises 13 residues. V shed 4 bases, J shed 7 bases, and the junction held 6 bases outside the gene matches. CDR3 amino acids: CASSPGGGIEAFF. The DNA for the CDR3 is TGCGCCAGCAGCCCAGGGGGCGGGATTGAAGCTTTCTTT.